This T cell receptor beta chain was observed in a study of early T cells in non-severe SARS-CoV-2 infection. TCRdb recomputed calls from the 5' RACE reads with MiXCR, one row per CDR3 protein. The sample lists approximately 49,000 distinct CDR3 sequences, 12% occurring once. Germline lookup yields CDR1 SGHTA and CDR2 FQGNSA. The germline V and J ends were trimmed by 2 bases and 4 bases, with 7 bases remaining between them. CDR3 length: 13 residues. This TCR came from an adult who was a healthcare worker with PCR-confirmed SARS-CoV-2 infection or an uninfected control (not recorded which). Sequencing was performed on whole blood. The chain uses TRBV7-2 and TRBJ2-3; D remains unclear. Here the CDR3 reads CASSLQASDTQYF. CDR3 coding DNA: TGTGCCAGCAGCTTACAAGCATCAGATACGCAGTATTTT.